The 10 T cell receptor beta chains in this list originate from one sample, sequenced in a study of control samples from healthy donors and cancer patients. The method was immunoSEQ multiplex PCR; TCRdb's version includes in-frame clones alone and lacks a portion of them. The sample has 90,000 or so clones, about 85% seen once; the top ten hold about 15%. Sequenced material: blood. Every receptor here comes from a woman aged 70-85 years in good health.

V is TRBV2 and J is TRBJ1-5; D is possibly TRBD1 (5 bases). The V end was cut by 5 bases, the J end by 0 bases, with 11 bases between. CDR1 is SNHLY, CDR2 FYNNEI, per germline. This CDR3 spans 15 amino acids. DNA of the CDR3: TGTGCCAGCAGTCTGTGGGGGGATAGCAATCAGCCCCAGCATTTT. Translating gives CASSLWGDSNQPQHF.

This chain connects TRBV11-2 to TRBJ1-2; 7 bases agree with TRBD1. The germline V gene has CDR1 SGHAT and CDR2 FQNNGV. Losses at the gene ends were 2 bases for V and 8 bases for J; bases not matched to a gene: 11. This CDR3 has 15 amino acids. CDR3 coding DNA: TGTGCCAGCAGCTTATCCCCCGGGACAGAGCGCGGCTACACCTTC. Its protein product is CASSLSPGTERGYTF.

The V and J genes are TRBV7-2 and TRBJ2-5; perhaps TRBD2 as D (6 bases). The CDR3 spans 15 residues. V lost 2 bases and J lost 2, with 12 bases in between. Germline CDR1 reads SGHTA; CDR2 reads FQGNSA. The CDR3 DNA sequence: TGTGCCAGCAGCTTATCGGCCGGGACTCAAGAGACCCAGTACTTC. Protein product: CASSLSAGTQETQYF. The entire variable domain, with the rest obtained from reference TRBV7-2 and TRBJ2-5, is as follows: GAGVSQSPSNKVTEKGKDVELRCDPISGHTALYWYRQSLGQGLEFLIYFQGNSAPDKSGLPSDRFSAERTGGSVSTLTIQRTQQEDSAVYLCASSLSAGTQETQYFGPGTRLLVL.

Concerning this clone: The sample holds other DNA sequences that translate to the same CDR3. This chain uses TRBV7-6 with TRBJ1-1; 7 nucleotides line up with TRBD1. This CDR3 is 15 amino acids long. CDR1 and CDR2 (germline): SGHVS, FNYEAQ. Trimming removed 5 bases from V and 2 bases from J; junction bases left unmatched: 8. The chain's CDR3 is CASSPARQGNTEAFF. The CDR3 nucleotides read TGTGCCAGCAGCCCCGCCCGACAGGGAAACACTGAAGCTTTCTTT.

With respect to this clone: The junction shows a germline mismatch at one end, possibly a read error. Other DNA sequences from this sample encode an identical CDR3 as well. This chain uses TRBV9 with TRBJ1-2, with a weak D call TRBD1 (5 bases). The CDR3 spans 14 residues. Germline V CDR1 and CDR2: SGDLS, YYNGEE. CDR3 in amino acids: CASSVNAEGYGYTF. As DNA, the CDR3 is TGTGCCAGCAGCGTAAACGCAGAGGGGTATGGCTACACTTTC.

The rearrangement uses TRBV12-3 or TRBV12-4 and TRBJ1-1; D unclear. Trimming took 10 bases from V and 4 from J, leaving 10 bases between them. This CDR3 spans 11 amino acids. In DNA, the CDR3 is TGTGCCACCAAGCTTCTCACTGAAGCTTTCTTT. Encoded protein: CATKLLTEAFF.

The chain joins TRBV6-5 to TRBJ2-3; D is unresolved. The V gene lost 7 bases and the J gene lost 1 base, with 15 bases spanning the gap. This CDR3 has 15 amino acids. CDR1 and CDR2 (germline): MNHEY, SVGAGI. In DNA, the CDR3 is TGTGCCAGCAACCCTGGGAACTCGCGCACAGATACGCAGTATTTT. It encodes CASNPGNSRTDTQYF.

This chain connects TRBV25-1 to TRBJ1-1; D not certain. Looked up from germline, CDR1 is MGHDK and CDR2 is SYGVNS. CDR3 length: 13 residues. V lost 8 bases and J lost 1, with 11 bases in between. CDR3 in amino acids: CASQNTRNTEAFF. The CDR3 nucleotides read TGTGCCAGCCAAAATACAAGGAACACTGAAGCTTTCTTT.

The CDR3 sequence is CASSPKEGLTQYF. The CDR3 DNA reads TGTGCCAGTAGTCCGAAGGAGGGTTTGACCCAGTACTTC. V is TRBV19 and J is TRBJ2-5, with D tentatively TRBD2 (6 bases). In germline, CDR1 is LNHDA, CDR2 SQIVND (reference sequence). V lost 5 bases and J 7 bases, leaving 14 bases between the germline ends. This CDR3 contains 13 residues.

The genes are TRBV3-1 (or the pseudogene TRBV3-2) and TRBJ1-5, with D unresolved. The CDR3 is 14 residues long. Deletions cut 0 bases from V and 6 bases from J, with 9 bases between. Germline lookup yields CDR1 LGHDT and CDR2 YNNKEL (reference sequence). CDR3 region: CASSQDGGPQPQHF. The CDR3 DNA follows: TGTGCCAGCAGCCAAGATGGAGGGCCTCAGCCCCAGCATTTT.